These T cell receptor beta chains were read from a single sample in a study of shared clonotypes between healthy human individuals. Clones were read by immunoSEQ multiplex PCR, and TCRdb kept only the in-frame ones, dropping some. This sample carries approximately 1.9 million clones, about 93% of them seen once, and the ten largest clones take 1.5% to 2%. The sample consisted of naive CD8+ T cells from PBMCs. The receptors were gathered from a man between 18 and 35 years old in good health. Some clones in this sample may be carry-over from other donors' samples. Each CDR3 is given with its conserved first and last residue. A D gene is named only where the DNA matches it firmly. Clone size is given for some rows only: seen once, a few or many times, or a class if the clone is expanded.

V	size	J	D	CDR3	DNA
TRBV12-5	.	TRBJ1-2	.	CASGPGGISSYTF	TGTGCTAGTGGTCCGGGGGGCATCTCTAGCTACACCTTC
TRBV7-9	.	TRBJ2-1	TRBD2	CASSPPPGTSYRNEQFF	TGTGCCAGCAGTCCCCCCCCCGGGACTAGCTACCGCAATGAGCAGTTCTTC
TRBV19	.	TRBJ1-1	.	CASSIAGDTEAFF	TGTGCCAGTAGTATAGCGGGGGACACTGAAGCTTTCTTT
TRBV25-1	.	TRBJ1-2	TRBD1	CASSDFAGQGASGYTF	TGTGCCAGCAGTGATTTTGCGGGACAGGGAGCGAGTGGCTACACCTTC
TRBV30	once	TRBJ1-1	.	CAWSVAGQNTEAFF	TGTGCCTGGAGTGTAGCTGGCCAAAACACTGAAGCTTTCTTT
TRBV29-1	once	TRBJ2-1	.	CSVEGGETADEQFF	TGCAGCGTTGAGGGTGGCGAGACGGCGGATGAGCAGTTCTTC
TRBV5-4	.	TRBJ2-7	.	CASSPRTRDEQYF	TGTGCCAGCAGCCCACGGACAAGGGACGAGCAGTACTTC
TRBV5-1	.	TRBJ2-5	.	CASSLVVAARTRETQYF	TGCGCCAGCAGCTTGGTGGTGGCCGCTCGTACACGGGAGACCCAGTACTTC
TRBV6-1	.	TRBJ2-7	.	CASGWRGNEQYF	TGTGCCAGCGGGTGGAGAGGCAACGAGCAGTACTTC
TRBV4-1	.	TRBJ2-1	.	CASSQRSMSAYNEQFF	TGCGCCAGCAGCCAAAGATCGATGTCAGCCTACAATGAGCAGTTCTTC
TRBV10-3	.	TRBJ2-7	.	CAISEGWERTGDYEQYF	TGTGCCATCAGTGAAGGTTGGGAAAGAACAGGAGACTACGAGCAGTACTTC
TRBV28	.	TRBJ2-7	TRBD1	CASSLSGTGLYEQYF	TGTGCCAGCAGTTTATCGGGGACAGGGCTCTACGAGCAGTACTTC
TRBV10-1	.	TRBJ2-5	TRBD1	CASMGQDQETQYF	TGCGCCAGCATGGGACAGGACCAAGAGACCCAGTACTTC
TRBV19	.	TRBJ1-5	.	CASSILDGSRQPQHF	TGTGCCAGTAGTATTCTCGACGGCTCCAGGCAGCCCCAGCATTTT
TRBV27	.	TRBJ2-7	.	CASSLRGSAYEQYF	TGTGCCAGCAGTTTACGTGGGTCGGCCTACGAGCAGTACTTC
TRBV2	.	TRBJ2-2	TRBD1	CASSPGQGALSGELFF	TGTGCCAGCAGCCCGGGACAGGGGGCTCTCTCCGGGGAGCTGTTTTTT
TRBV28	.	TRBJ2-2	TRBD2	CASSLFWREGDTGELFF	TGTGCCAGCAGTTTATTCTGGCGGGAGGGCGACACCGGGGAGCTGTTTTTT
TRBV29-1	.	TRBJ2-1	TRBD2	CSVESLAGYNEQFF	TGCAGCGTTGAGAGCCTAGCGGGGTACAATGAGCAGTTCTTC
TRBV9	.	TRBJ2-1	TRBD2	CASSVGSGRGDEQFF	TGTGCCAGCAGCGTAGGGAGCGGGAGGGGTGATGAGCAGTTCTTC
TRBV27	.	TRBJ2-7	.	CASSLGPPVHEQYF	TGTGCCAGCAGTTTAGGGCCACCCGTCCACGAGCAGTACTTC
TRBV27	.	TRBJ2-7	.	CASSSSIYEQYF	TGTGCCAGCAGTTCCTCTATCTACGAGCAGTACTTC
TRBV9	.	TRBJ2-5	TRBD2	CASSVEGRGETQYF	TGTGCCAGCAGCGTAGAAGGGCGGGGGGAGACCCAGTACTTC
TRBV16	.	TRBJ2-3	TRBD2	CASSQRHGTSGTTDTQYF	TGTGCCAGCAGCCAACGGCATGGGACTAGCGGGACCACAGATACGCAGTATTTT
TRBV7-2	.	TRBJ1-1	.	CASSSDTLKVSNTEAFF	TGTGCCAGCAGCTCGGATACCTTGAAGGTCTCGAACACTGAAGCTTTCTTT
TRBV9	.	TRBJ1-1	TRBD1	CASSPGGQGRNTEAFF	TGTGCCAGCAGCCCAGGAGGACAGGGGCGGAACACTGAAGCTTTCTTT
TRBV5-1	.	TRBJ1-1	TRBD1	CASSSTGGRTEAFF	TGCGCCAGCAGCTCGACAGGGGGAAGGACTGAAGCTTTCTTT
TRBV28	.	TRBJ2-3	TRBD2	CASSFLRTSGRAPDTQYF	TGTGCCAGCAGTTTTCTTCGGACTAGCGGGAGGGCCCCAGATACGCAGTATTTT
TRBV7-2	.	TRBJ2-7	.	CASSLGGGSYEQYF	TGTGCCAGCAGCTTAGGAGGGGGATCCTACGAGCAGTACTTC
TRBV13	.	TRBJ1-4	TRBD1	CASSYGGTVHEKLFF	TGTGCCAGCAGTTACGGGGGGACAGTCCATGAAAAACTGTTTTTT